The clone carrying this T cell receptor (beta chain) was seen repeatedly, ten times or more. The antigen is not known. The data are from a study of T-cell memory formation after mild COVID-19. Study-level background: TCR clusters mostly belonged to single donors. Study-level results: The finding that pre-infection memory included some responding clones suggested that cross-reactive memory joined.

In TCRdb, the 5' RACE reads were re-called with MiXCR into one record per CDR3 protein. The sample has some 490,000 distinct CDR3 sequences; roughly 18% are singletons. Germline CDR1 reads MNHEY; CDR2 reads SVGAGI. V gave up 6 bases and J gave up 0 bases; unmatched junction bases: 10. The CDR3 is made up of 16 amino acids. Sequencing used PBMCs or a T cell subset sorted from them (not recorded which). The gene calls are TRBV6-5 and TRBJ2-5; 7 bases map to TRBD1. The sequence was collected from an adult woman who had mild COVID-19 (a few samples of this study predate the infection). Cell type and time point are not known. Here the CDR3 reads CASSPGTDIYQETQYF. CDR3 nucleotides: TGTGCCAGCAGCCCCGGGACAGACATCTACCAAGAGACCCAGTACTTC.